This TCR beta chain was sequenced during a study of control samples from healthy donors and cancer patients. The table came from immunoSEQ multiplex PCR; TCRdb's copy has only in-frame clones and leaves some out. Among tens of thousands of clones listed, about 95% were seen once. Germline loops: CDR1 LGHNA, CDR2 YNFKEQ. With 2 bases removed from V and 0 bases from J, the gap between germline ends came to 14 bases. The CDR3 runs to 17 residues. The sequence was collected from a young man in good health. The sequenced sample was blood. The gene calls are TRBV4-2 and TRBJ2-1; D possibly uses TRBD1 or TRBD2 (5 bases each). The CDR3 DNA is TGTGCCAGCAGCCAACCATTGGCAGGGAGCTCCTACAATGAGCAGTTCTTC. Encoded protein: CASSQPLAGSSYNEQFF.